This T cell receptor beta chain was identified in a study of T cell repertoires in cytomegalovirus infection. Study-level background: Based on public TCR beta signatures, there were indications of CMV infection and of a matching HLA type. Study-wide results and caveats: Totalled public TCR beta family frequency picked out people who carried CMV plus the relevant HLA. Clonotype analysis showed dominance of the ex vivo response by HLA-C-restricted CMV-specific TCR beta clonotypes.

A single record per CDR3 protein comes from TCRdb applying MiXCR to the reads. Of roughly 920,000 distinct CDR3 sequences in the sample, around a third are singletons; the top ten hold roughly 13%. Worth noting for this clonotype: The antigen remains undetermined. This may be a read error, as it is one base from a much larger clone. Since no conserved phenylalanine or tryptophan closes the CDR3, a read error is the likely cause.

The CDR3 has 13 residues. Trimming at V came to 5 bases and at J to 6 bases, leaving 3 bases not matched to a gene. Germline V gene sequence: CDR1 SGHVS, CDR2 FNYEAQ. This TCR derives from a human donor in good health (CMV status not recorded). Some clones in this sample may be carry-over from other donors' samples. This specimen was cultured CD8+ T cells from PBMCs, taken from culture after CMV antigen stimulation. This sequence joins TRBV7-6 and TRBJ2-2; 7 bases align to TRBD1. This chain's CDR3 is CASSPTGAGELFV. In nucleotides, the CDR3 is TGTGCCAGCAGCCCCACAGGGGCCGGGGAGCTGTTTGTT.